The TCR beta chain described here comes from a study of T cell changes during pregnancy in multiple sclerosis. Method: immunoSEQ multiplex PCR; TCRdb's copy keeps in-frame clones and lacks some. The table lists about 100,000 clones, about 90% of them singletons. The germline V gene encodes CDR1 LNHDA and CDR2 SQIVND (reference sequence). CDR3 length equals 19 residues. V was shortened by 1 base and J by 0 bases, with 21 bases between the two germline ends. The sequence was collected from a female donor in good health, enrolled as a control in a pregnancy study. The chain links TRBV19 to TRBJ1-1; D is perhaps TRBD1 (5 bases). Source: peripheral blood, taken in the third trimester of pregnancy. CDR3: CASSIGLGGTLLMNTEAFF. In DNA form, the CDR3 reads TGTGCCAGTAGTATAGGCCTCGGGGGGACCCTCCTTATGAACACTGAAGCTTTCTTT.